Listed below are T cell receptor beta chains from one sample, sequenced in a study of cytomegalovirus exposure and HLA in healthy donors. Repertoires were generated with immunoSEQ multiplex PCR, while TCRdb's copy carries only in-frame clones and drops some. The sample contains more than 70,000 clones, approximately 70% of which appear only once. The sequencing sample was made of PBMCs. Receptors originate from a woman in her fifties or sixties in good health and CMV-seropositive. CDR3s include the opening cysteine and the closing phenylalanine or tryptophan. A D gene is named only where the DNA matches it firmly.

V gene	D gene	CDR3 protein
TRBV5-1	TRBD2	CASSPGLAGGSDTQYF
TRBV7-8	TRBD1	CASSLARTGEKFYEQYF
TRBV28	TRBD1	CASSVTRDRVGQPQHF
TRBV27	.	CASSPTTGGHVAGEF
TRBV5-1	.	CASSHPTGNNEQFF
TRBV5-1	.	CASSPDAAETQYF
TRBV9	.	CASSSRVYTGELFF
TRBV20-1	.	CSARTGSGYTF
TRBV27	.	CASRTDRNTEAFF
TRBV7-9	.	CASSNTGQNYEQYF
TRBV7-8	.	CASSRGGHSNQPQHF
TRBV6-1	.	CASSLRLTGNNEQFF
TRBV30	TRBD1	CAWSGWTGATRTQYF
TRBV19	.	CASSIKGVNTEAFF
TRBV11-2	.	CASRPGTLRLITGELFF
TRBV19	TRBD1	CASRKTGGPLGETQYF
TRBV18	TRBD1	CASSRTGKNEKLFF
TRBV18	.	CASSPPGGRDTEAFF
TRBV7-3	TRBD2	CASSPRGGPGTQYF
TRBV7-2	TRBD2	CASSSGLAGGVKQYF
TRBV27	TRBD1	CASSFGQGGYEQYF
TRBV28	.	CASRTASGGTAFF
TRBV25-1	TRBD1	CASSDNRQGDQPQHF